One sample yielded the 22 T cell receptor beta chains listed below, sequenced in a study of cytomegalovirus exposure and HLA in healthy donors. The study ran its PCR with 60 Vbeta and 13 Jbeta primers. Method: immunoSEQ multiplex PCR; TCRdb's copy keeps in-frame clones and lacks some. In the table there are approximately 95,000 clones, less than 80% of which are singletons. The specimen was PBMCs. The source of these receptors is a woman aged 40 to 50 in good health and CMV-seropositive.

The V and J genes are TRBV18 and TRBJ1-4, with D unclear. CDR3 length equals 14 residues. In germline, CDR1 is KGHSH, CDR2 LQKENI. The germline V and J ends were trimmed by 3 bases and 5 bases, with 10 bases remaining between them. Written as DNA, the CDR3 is TGTGCCAGCTCACCCCAGGAAAGAAATGAAAAACTGTTTTTT. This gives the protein CASSPQERNEKLFF.

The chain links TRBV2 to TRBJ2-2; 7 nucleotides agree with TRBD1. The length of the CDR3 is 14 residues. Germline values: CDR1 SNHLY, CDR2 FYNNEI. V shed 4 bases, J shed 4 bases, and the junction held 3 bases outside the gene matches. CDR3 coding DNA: TGTGCCAGCAGTGTGACAGGGTTCACCGGGGAGCTGTTTTTT. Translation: CASSVTGFTGELFF.

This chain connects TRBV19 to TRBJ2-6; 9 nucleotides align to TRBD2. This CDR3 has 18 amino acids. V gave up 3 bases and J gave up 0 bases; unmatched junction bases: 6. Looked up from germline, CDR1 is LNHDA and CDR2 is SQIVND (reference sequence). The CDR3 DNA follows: TGTGCCAGTAGTATCATCGCGGGAGGGGACTCTGGGGCCAACGTCCTGACTTTC. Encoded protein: CASSIIAGGDSGANVLTF. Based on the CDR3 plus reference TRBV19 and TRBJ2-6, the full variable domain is DGGITQSPKYLFRKEGQNVTLSCEQNLNHDAMYWYRQDPGQGLRLIYYSQIVNDFQKGDIAEGYSVSREKKESFPLTVTSAQKNPTAFYLCASSIIAGGDSGANVLTFGAGSRLTVL.

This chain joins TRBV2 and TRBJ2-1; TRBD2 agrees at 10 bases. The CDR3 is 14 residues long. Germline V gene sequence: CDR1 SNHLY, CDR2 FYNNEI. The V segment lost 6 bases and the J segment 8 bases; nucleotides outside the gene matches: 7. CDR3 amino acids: CASSKTSGLYEQFF. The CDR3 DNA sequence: TGTGCCAGCAGCAAGACTAGCGGGTTATATGAGCAGTTCTTC.

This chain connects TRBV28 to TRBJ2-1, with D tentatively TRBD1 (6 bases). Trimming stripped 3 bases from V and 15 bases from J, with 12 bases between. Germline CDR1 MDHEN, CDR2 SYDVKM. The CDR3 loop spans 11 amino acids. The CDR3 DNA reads TGTGCCAGCAGTTTCATAGGGGGTTTGTTCTTC. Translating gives CASSFIGGLFF.

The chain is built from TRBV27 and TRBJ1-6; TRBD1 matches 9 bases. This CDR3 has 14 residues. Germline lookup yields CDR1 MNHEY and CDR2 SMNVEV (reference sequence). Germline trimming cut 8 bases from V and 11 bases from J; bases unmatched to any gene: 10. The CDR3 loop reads CASATLGTGTPLHF. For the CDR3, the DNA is TGTGCCAGCGCTACCCTCGGGACAGGGACACCCCTCCACTTT.

CDR3 coding DNA: TGTGCCAGCAGTTTTAGGGCCGGGACAGCAGGCGACGAGCAGTACTTC. Translating gives CASSFRAGTAGDEQYF. This chain links TRBV28 with TRBJ2-7, with 7 nucleotides matching TRBD1. The J segment lost 5 bases and the V segment lost 3 bases, leaving 13 bases of the junction unmatched. This CDR3 contains 16 residues. The germline CDR1 and CDR2 sequences are MDHEN and SYDVKM.

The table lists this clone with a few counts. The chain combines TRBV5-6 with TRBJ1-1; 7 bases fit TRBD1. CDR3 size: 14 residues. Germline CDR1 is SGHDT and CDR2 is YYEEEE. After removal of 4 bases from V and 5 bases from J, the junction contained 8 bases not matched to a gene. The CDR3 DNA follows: TGTGCCAGCAGCCCAAGGACAGGCGGGACTGAAGCTTTCTTT. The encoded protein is CASSPRTGGTEAFF.

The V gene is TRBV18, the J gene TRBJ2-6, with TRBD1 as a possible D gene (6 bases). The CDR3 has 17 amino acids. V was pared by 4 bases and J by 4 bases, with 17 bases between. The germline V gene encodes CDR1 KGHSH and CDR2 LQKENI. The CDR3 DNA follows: TGTGCCAGCTCACATGGACAGACCACGGGGGGGGCCAACGTCCTGACTTTC. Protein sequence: CASSHGQTTGGANVLTF.

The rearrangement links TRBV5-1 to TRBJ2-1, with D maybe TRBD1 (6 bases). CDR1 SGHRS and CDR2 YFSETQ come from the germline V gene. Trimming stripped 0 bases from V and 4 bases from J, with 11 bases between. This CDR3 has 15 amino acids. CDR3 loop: CASSLDGGSYNEQFF. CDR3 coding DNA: TGCGCCAGCAGCTTGGATGGGGGCTCATACAATGAGCAGTTCTTC.

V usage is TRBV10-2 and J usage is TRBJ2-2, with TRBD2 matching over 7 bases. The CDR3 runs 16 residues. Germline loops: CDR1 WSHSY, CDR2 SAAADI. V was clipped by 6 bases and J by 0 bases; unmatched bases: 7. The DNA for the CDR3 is TGCGCCAGCAGGGGACTAAGCCTTCCGAACACCGGGGAGCTGTTTTTT. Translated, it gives CASRGLSLPNTGELFF.

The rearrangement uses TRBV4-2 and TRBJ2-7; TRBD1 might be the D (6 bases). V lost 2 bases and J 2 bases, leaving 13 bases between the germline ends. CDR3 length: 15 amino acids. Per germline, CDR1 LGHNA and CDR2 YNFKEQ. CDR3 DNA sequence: TGTGCCAGCAGCCAACAGGGGTTCGAGCCCTACGAGCAGTACTTC. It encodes CASSQQGFEPYEQYF.

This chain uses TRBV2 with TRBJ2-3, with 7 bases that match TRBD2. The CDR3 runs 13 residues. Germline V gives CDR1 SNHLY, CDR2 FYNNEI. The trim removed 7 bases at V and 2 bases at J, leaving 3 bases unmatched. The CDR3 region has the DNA TGTGCCAGCATGGGGGACTACACAGATACGCAGTATTTT. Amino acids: CASMGDYTDTQYF.

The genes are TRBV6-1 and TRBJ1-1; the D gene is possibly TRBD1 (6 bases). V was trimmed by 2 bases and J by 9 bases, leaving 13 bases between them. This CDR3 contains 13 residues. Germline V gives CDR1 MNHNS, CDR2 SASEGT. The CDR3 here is CASSERTVAKAFF. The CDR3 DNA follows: TGTGCCAGCAGTGAAAGGACAGTAGCGAAAGCTTTCTTT.

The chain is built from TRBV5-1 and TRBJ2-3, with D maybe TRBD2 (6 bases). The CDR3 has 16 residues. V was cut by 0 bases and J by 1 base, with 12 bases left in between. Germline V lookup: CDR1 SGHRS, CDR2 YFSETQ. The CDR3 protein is CASSLAGGKGTDTQYF. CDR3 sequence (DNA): TGCGCCAGCAGCTTGGCGGGCGGGAAGGGCACAGATACGCAGTATTTT.

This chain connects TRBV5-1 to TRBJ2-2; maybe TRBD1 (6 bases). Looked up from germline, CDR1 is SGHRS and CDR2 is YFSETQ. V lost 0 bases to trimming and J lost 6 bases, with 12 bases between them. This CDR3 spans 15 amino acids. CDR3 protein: CASSLATGNSGELFF. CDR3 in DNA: TGCGCCAGCAGCTTGGCAACAGGGAATTCCGGGGAGCTGTTTTTT.

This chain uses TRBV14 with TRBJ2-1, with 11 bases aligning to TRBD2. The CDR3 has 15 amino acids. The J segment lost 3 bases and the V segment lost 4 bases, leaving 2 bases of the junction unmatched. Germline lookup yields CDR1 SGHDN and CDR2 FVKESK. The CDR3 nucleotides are TGTGCCAGCAGCCCGGGACTAGCGGTCTACAATGAGCAGTTCTTC. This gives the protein CASSPGLAVYNEQFF.

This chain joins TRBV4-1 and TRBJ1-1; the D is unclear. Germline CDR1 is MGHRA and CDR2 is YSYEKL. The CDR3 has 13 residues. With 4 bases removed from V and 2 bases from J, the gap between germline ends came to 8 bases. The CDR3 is CASSPTTNTEAFF. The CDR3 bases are TGCGCCAGCAGCCCAACAACCAACACTGAAGCTTTCTTT.

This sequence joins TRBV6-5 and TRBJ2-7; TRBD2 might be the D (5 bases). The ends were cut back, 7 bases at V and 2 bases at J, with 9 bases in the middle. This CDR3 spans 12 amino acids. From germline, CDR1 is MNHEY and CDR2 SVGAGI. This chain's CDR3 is CASTRDTYEQYF. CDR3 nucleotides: TGTGCCAGCACCCGGGATACCTACGAGCAGTACTTC.

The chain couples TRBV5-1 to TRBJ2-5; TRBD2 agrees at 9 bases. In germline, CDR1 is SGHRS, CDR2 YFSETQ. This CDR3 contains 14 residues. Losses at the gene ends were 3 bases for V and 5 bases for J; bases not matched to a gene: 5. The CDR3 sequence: CASSWTSVGETQYF. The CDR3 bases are TGCGCCAGCAGCTGGACTAGCGTCGGCGAGACCCAGTACTTC.

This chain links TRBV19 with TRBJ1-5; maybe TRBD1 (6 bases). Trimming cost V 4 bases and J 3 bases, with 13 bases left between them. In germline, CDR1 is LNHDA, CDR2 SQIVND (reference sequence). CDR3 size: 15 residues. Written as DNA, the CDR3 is TGTGCCAGTAGTACAACGGACAGTTTCAATCAGCCCCAGCATTTT. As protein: CASSTTDSFNQPQHF.

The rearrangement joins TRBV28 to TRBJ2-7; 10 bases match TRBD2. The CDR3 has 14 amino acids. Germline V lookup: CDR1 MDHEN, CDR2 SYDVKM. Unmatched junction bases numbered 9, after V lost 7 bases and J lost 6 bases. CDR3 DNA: TGTGCCAGCAAAGGTAGCGGGGGGCCTGTCGAGCAGTACTTC. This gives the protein CASKGSGGPVEQYF.